The rows below give T cell receptor beta chains drawn from one sample of a study of T cells in Graves' hyperthyroidism and ophthalmopathy. TCRdb recomputed calls from the multiplex PCR reads with MiXCR, one row per CDR3 protein. The sample gives approximately 430,000 distinct CDR3 sequences, approximately 14% of which show up once; about 12% is in the top ten. The material sequenced was blood. These receptors were collected from a man aged 18-30 years with Graves' ophthalmopathy. Both conserved end residues are part of each CDR3. Fields, in order: CDR3 protein, clone size, V gene, D gene, J gene. The D gene is left open where the match is weak. Only some rows state a clone size, as once, few, many or a class for expanded clones.

CDR3aa: CASSVRGYPYEQYF; abundance: many; v_gene: TRBV4-1; d_gene: -; j_gene: TRBJ2-7
CDR3aa: CASSGLAGGYEQYF; abundance: once; v_gene: TRBV12-3/TRBV12-4; d_gene: TRBD2; j_gene: TRBJ2-7
CDR3aa: CASSYSELPSYEQYF; abundance: many; v_gene: TRBV6-5; d_gene: -; j_gene: TRBJ2-7
CDR3aa: CASSLSETGYFYEQYF; abundance: many; v_gene: TRBV27; d_gene: TRBD1; j_gene: TRBJ2-7
CDR3aa: CASSARTGLSAGANVLTF; abundance: -; v_gene: TRBV5-1; d_gene: TRBD1; j_gene: TRBJ2-6
CDR3aa: CASSLNSGGPEETQYF; abundance: -; v_gene: TRBV7-9; d_gene: -; j_gene: TRBJ2-5
CDR3aa: CASSTRTGPTFPYNYGYTF; abundance: many; v_gene: TRBV6-2/TRBV6-3; d_gene: -; j_gene: TRBJ1-2
CDR3aa: CASSMGGTNYGYTF; abundance: -; v_gene: TRBV19; d_gene: -; j_gene: TRBJ1-2
CDR3aa: CATSRDQGTSLGETQYF; abundance: -; v_gene: TRBV15; d_gene: -; j_gene: TRBJ2-5
CDR3aa: CASSQSWVHEQYF; abundance: many; v_gene: TRBV11-2; d_gene: -; j_gene: TRBJ2-7
CDR3aa: CASSKDRARSYEQYF; abundance: -; v_gene: TRBV27; d_gene: TRBD1; j_gene: TRBJ2-7
CDR3aa: CASSYSGGGYNEQFF; abundance: -; v_gene: TRBV6-9; d_gene: -; j_gene: TRBJ2-1
CDR3aa: CATWQAGANNEQFF; abundance: few; v_gene: TRBV6-1; d_gene: TRBD2; j_gene: TRBJ2-1
CDR3aa: CASSQLAVQETQYF; abundance: many; v_gene: TRBV7-9; d_gene: TRBD2; j_gene: TRBJ2-5
CDR3aa: CASSRRVGGSTDTQYF; abundance: many; v_gene: TRBV11-3; d_gene: TRBD2; j_gene: TRBJ2-3
CDR3aa: CASSGTASNYGYTF; abundance: many; v_gene: TRBV27; d_gene: TRBD1; j_gene: TRBJ1-2
CDR3aa: CASSESGTGGGIQYF; abundance: few; v_gene: TRBV6-1; d_gene: TRBD1; j_gene: TRBJ2-4
CDR3aa: CASSLRTGNYGYTF; abundance: many; v_gene: TRBV2; d_gene: TRBD1; j_gene: TRBJ1-2
CDR3aa: CSVGGVGANVLTF; abundance: many; v_gene: TRBV29-1; d_gene: -; j_gene: TRBJ2-6
CDR3aa: CASSYLTSYNEQFF; abundance: many; v_gene: TRBV6-2/TRBV6-3; d_gene: -; j_gene: TRBJ2-1
CDR3aa: CASTGTGGVSEQFF; abundance: -; v_gene: TRBV7-9; d_gene: TRBD1; j_gene: TRBJ2-1
CDR3aa: CASSTGTGAYEQYF; abundance: many; v_gene: TRBV12-3/TRBV12-4; d_gene: TRBD1; j_gene: TRBJ2-7
CDR3aa: CASSGGTSGRANEQFF; abundance: few; v_gene: TRBV11-2; d_gene: TRBD2; j_gene: TRBJ2-1
CDR3aa: CATSKGTGELFF; abundance: many; v_gene: TRBV24-1; d_gene: -; j_gene: TRBJ2-2
CDR3aa: CASSGLTSGFTSTQYF; abundance: many; v_gene: TRBV5-1; d_gene: -; j_gene: TRBJ2-3
CDR3aa: CARGDSNQPQHF; abundance: -; v_gene: TRBV9; d_gene: -; j_gene: TRBJ1-5
CDR3aa: CSVLPGATNEKLFF; abundance: many; v_gene: TRBV29-1; d_gene: -; j_gene: TRBJ1-4